The source of this TCR beta chain is a study of blood T cell repertoires in COVID-19. Turning to the study itself: The United States, Italy and Spain provided the acute and convalescent COVID-19 samples.

The assay was immunoSEQ multiplex PCR, and TCRdb's table has in-frame clones only and misses some. Of about 330,000 clones in the sample, roughly 90% were seen once. The CDR3 sequence is 13 residues long. Trimming took 6 bases from V and 2 from J, leaving 10 bases between them. This study enrolled people aged about 18 to 100 from under 25 US geographic areas. Cohort 3 donors counted as recovered after two negative PCRs, clearance, or resolved symptoms. The receptor's source is a woman aged 25 to 39 who had recovered from COVID-19. The sequenced material came from PBMCs or T cells enriched from blood (not recorded which). This chain uses TRBV12-3 or TRBV12-4 with TRBJ1-1; TRBD1 is a possible D gene (6 bases). CDR3 in amino acids: CASREDRNTEAFF. The CDR3 DNA sequence: TGTGCCAGCAGGGAGGACAGAAACACTGAAGCTTTCTTT.